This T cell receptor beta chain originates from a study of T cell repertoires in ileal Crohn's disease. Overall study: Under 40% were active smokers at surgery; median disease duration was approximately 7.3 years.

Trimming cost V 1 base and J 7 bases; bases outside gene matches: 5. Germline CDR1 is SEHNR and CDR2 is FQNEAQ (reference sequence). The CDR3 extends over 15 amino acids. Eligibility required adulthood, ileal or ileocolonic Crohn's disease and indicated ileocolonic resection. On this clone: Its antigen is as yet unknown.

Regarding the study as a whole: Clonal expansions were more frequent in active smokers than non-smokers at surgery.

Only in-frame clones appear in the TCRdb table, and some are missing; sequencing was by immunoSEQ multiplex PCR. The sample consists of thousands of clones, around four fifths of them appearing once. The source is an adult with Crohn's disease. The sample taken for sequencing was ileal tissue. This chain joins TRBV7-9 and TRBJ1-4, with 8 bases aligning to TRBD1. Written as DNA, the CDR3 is TGTGCCAGCAGCTTAGGCAGGGGGCTCTTTGAAAAACTGTTTTTT. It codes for CASSLGRGLFEKLFF.